This TCR beta chain is drawn from a study of sequential checkpoint blockade in melanoma. Study summary: First-line arms were nivolumab then ipilimumab, or the reverse, randomized 1:1.

CDR1 SGHTA and CDR2 FQGTGA come from the germline V gene. The CDR3 runs 15 residues. Germline trimming cut 2 bases from V and 1 base from J; bases unmatched to any gene: 4. As for treatment: randomized to nivolumab then ipilimumab (arm A) or the reverse (arm B). DNA-damaging chemotherapy had not been given to any patient beforehand. Sorted cells were live CD3+CD8+, lacking CD19 and CD56, from PBMCs. The repertoire was sequenced with immunoSEQ multiplex PCR; TCRdb's copy has only in-frame clones and lacks some. The table lists around 18,000 clones, about 69% of them singletons. The TCR originated in a human donor with melanoma. The sample here was CD8+ T cells sorted from blood (inferred from file names), taken from a patient given nivolumab and ipilimumab in sequence. The V and J genes are TRBV7-3 and TRBJ2-7, with 8 bases aligning to TRBD2. This CDR3 is CASSLVVAGSYEQYF. The CDR3 DNA reads as TGTGCCAGCAGCTTAGTGGTAGCGGGGTCCTACGAGCAGTACTTC.